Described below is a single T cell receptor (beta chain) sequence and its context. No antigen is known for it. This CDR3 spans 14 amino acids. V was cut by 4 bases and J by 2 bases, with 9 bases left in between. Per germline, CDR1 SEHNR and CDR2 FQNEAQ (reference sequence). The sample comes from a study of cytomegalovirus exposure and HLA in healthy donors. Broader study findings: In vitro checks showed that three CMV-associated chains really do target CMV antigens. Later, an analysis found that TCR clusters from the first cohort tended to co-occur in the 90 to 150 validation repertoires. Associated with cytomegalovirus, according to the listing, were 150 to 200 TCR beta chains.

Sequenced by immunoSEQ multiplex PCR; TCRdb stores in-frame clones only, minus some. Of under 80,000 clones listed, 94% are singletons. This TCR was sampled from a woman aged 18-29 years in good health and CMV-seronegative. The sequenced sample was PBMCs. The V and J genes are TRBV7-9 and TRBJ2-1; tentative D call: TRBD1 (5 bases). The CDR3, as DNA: TGTGCCAGCAGCTCCCCCAGGGCCTACAATGAGCAGTTCTTC. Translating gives CASSSPRAYNEQFF.